This T cell receptor (beta chain) comes out of a study of blood T cell repertoires in COVID-19. Some clones are missing from TCRdb's copy, which holds only in-frame ones; the method was immunoSEQ multiplex PCR. Of roughly 160,000 clones listed, about 85% are singletons. The CDR3 is 15 residues long. Germline V CDR1 and CDR2: LNHDA, SQIVND (reference sequence). V gave up 3 bases and J gave up 2 bases, with 11 bases separating them. J is TRBJ1-5 and V is TRBV19; the D gene is possibly TRBD1 (6 bases). The clonotype comes from a woman aged 80 or older with COVID-19, enrolled during active disease. The sequencing input was peripheral blood. The CDR3 DNA follows: TGTGCCAGTAGTATGCAGGGGTCGGGCAATCAGCCCCAGCATTTT. Protein product: CASSMQGSGNQPQHF. Full variable domain (outside the CDR3, taken from reference TRBV19 and TRBJ1-5): DGGITQSPKYLFRKEGQNVTLSCEQNLNHDAMYWYRQDPGQGLRLIYYSQIVNDFQKGDIAEGYSVSREKKESFPLTVTSAQKNPTAFYLCASSMQGSGNQPQHFGDGTRLSIL.